This TCR beta chain was recorded in a study of tumor-infiltrating lymphocytes in primary liver carcinoma. Overall study: Tumors measured roughly 4.2 to 10 cm and were stage T1-T3 N0M0.

Study-level results: Tumor top-250-clone fractions significantly exceeded those of blood (p = 0.039). In tumor-adjacent and tumor-blood pairs, overlap was lower than in tumor region pairs.

Remarks on this clonotype: What it recognizes is unknown. The junction differs from germline at one of its ends, possibly a read error.

Blood RNA was derived from unsorted whole blood, and germline DNA was extracted too. The collection of four milliliters of peripheral blood preceded surgery. This CDR3 contains 18 residues. Germline V lookup: CDR1 SGHAT, CDR2 FQNNGV. TCR beta cDNA came from about 500 ng total RNA, primed with a constant-region primer. Three nested multiplex PCR rounds of slightly modified ARM-PCR generated TCR beta libraries. For around 10 cycles apiece, the opening two PCR rounds ran with TRBV1-TRBV30 forward primers and a C-beta reverse primer. A single record per CDR3 protein comes from TCRdb applying MiXCR to the multiplex PCR reads. The data show nearly 200,000 distinct CDR3 sequences, around 60% seen once.

This receptor was obtained from a woman aged 60-75 years with primary liver carcinoma and hepatitis B virus infection. This chain uses TRBV11-2 with TRBJ2-5, with 8 bases that match TRBD2. Sequencing was performed on peripheral blood. The CDR3 DNA sequence: TGTACCAGCAGCTTAGAGCCTCGGGGAGCGGGAGTAAAAGAGACCCACTACTTC. It yields the protein CTSSLEPRGAGVKETHYF.